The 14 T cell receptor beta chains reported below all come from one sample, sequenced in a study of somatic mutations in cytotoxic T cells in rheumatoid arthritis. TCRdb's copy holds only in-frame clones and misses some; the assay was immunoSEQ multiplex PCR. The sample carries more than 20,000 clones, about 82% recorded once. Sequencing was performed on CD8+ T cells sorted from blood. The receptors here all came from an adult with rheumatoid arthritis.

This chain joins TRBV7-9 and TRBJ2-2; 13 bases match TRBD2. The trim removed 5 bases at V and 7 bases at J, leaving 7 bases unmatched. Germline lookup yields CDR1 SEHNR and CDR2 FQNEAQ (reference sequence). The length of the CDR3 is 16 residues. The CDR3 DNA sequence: TGTGCCAGCAGCCCCGGGACTAGCGGGACTGACGGGGAGCTGTTTTTT. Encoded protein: CASSPGTSGTDGELFF.

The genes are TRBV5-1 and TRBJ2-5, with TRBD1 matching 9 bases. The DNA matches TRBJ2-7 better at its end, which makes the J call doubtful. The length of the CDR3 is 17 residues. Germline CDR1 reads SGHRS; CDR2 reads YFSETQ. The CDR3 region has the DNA TGCGCCAGCAGCTTGACAGGGGGCCGCAAAGGGATGGGCGAGCAGTACTTC. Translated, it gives CASSLTGGRKGMGEQYF.

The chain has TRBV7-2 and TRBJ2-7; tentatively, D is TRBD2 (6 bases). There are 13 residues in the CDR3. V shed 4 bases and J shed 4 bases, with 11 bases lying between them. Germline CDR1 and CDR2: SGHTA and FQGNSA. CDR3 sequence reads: CASSWGRYYEQYF. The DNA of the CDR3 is TGTGCCAGCAGCTGGGGGAGGTATTACGAGCAGTACTTC. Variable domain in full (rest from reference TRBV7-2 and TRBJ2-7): GAGVSQSPSNKVTEKGKDVELRCDPISGHTALYWYRQSLGQGLEFLIYFQGNSAPDKSGLPSDRFSAERTGGSVSTLTIQRTQQEDSAVYLCASSWGRYYEQYFGPGTRLTVT.

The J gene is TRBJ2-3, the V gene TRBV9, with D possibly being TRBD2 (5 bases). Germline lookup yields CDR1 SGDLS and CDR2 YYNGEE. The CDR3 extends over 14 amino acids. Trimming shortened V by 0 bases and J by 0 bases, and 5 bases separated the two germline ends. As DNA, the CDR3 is TGTGCCAGCAGCGTAGCGGGGAGCACAGATACGCAGTATTTT. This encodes CASSVAGSTDTQYF.

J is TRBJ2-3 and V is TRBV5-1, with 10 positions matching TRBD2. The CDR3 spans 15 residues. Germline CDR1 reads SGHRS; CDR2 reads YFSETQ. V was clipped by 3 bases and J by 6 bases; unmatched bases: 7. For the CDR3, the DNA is TGCGCCAGCAGCTCCTCAGCGGGGGGGTGGGATACGCAGTATTTT. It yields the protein CASSSSAGGWDTQYF. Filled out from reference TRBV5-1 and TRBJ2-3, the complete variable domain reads KAGVTQTPRYLIKTRGQQVTLSCSPISGHRSVSWYQQTPGQGLQFLFEYFSETQRNKGNFPGRFSGRQFSNSRSEMNVSTLELGDSALYLCASSSSAGGWDTQYFGPGTRLTVL.

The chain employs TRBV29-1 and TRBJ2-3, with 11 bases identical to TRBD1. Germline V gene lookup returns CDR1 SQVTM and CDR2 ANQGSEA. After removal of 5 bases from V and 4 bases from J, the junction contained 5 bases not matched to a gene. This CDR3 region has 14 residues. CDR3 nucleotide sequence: TGCAGCGTTATGGGACAGGGGGTTTCAGATACGCAGTATTTT. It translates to CSVMGQGVSDTQYF.

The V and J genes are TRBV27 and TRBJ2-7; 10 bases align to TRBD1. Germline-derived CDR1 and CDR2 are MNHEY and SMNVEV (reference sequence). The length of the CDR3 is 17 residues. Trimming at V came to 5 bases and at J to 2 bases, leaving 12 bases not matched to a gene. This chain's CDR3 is CASSLLDRTGGAYEQYF. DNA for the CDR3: TGTGCCAGCAGTCTCTTAGACCGGACAGGGGGGGCCTACGAGCAGTACTTC.

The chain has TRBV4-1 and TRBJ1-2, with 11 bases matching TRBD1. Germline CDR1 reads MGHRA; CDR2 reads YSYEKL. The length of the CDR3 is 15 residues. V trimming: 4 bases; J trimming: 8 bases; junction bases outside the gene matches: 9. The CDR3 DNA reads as TGCGCCAGCAGCCGAGCCGGACAGGGGGCTGAGGGCTACACCTTC. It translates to CASSRAGQGAEGYTF.

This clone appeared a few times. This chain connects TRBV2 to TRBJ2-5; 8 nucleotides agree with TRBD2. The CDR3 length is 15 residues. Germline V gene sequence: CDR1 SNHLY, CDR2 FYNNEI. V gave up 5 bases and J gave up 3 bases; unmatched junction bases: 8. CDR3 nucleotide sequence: TGTGCCAGCAGTTTTGGACTAGCTACGGAAGAGACCCAGTACTTC. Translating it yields CASSFGLATEETQYF.

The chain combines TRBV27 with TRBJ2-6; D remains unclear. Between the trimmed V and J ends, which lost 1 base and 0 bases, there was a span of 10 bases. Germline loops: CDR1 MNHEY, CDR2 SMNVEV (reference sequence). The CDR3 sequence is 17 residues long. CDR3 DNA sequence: TGTGCCAGCAGTTTATATGGGATGGGCTCTGGGGCCAACGTCCTGACTTTC. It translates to CASSLYGMGSGANVLTF.

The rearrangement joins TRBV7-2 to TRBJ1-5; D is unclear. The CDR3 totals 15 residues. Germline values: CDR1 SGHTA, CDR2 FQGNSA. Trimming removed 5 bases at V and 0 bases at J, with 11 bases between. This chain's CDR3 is CASSATPGSNQPQHF. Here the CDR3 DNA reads TGTGCCAGCAGCGCAACCCCAGGTAGCAATCAGCCCCAGCATTTT.

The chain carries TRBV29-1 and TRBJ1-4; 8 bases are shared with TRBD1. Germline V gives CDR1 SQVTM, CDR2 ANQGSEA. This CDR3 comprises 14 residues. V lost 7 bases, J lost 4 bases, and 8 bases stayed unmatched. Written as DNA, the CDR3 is TGCAGCGGGTTGGACAGGGAAAATAATGAAAAACTGTTTTTT. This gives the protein CSGLDRENNEKLFF.

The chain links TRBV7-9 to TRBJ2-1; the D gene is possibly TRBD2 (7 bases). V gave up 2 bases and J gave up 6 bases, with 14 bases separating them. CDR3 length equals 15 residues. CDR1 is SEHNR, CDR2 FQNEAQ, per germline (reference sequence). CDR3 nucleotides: TGTGCCAGCAGCTTATCAGGAGGGGGGGCCAATGAGCAGTTCTTC. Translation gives CASSLSGGGANEQFF. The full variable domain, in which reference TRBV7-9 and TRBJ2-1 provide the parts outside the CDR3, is DTGVSQNPRHKITKRGQNVTFRCDPISEHNRLYWYRQTLGQGPEFLTYFQNEAQLEKSRLLSDRFSAERPKGSFSTLEIQRTEQGDSAMYLCASSLSGGGANEQFFGPGTRLTVL.

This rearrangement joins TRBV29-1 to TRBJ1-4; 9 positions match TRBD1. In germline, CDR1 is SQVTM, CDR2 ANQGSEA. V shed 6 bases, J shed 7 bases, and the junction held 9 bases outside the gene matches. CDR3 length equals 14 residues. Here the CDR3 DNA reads TGCAGCGTCACCGGGACAGGGTGGGGTGAAAAACTGTTTTTT. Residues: CSVTGTGWGEKLFF.